This section outlines one TCR beta chain sequence together with its context. This CDR3 is built from 20 residues. Germline V CDR1 and CDR2: GTSNPN, SVGIG (reference sequence). V was pared by 0 bases and J by 1 base, with 13 bases of the junction left unmatched. The sample is drawn from a study of cytomegalovirus exposure and HLA in healthy donors. It was with 60 Vbeta and 13 Jbeta primers that the PCR ran. Generated by immunoSEQ multiplex PCR, the TCRdb table keeps only in-frame clones and is missing some. The table includes roughly 120,000 clones, just over 15% detected once. This clonotype originated in a woman aged 18-29 years in good health and CMV-seronegative. The material sequenced was PBMCs. V gene TRBV30 combines with J gene TRBJ2-6; the match to TRBD1 covers 9 bases. CDR3 amino acids: CAWSVRTFGTGKSGANVLTF. In DNA, the CDR3 is TGTGCCTGGAGTGTACGAACATTTGGGACAGGGAAATCTGGGGCCAACGTCCTGACTTTC.